This T cell receptor (beta chain) was observed in a study of shared clonotypes between healthy human individuals. Looking at the study overall: The study enrolled a couple of women and a few men aged 18 to 49.

Regarding this clone: Its antigen is as yet unknown.

The authors loaded 200 ng DNA, roughly 27,000 T cell genomes, into sorted-subset replicate PCRs. The repertoire was sequenced with immunoSEQ multiplex PCR; TCRdb's copy has only in-frame clones and lacks some. The sample lists around 2,000,000 clones; over 85% were seen once. General study findings and limits: Expectations were that clonotype sharing among donors would be affected by sequencing depth.

It was CD45RO-negative cells, positively selected for CCR7, that made up naive CD8 cells, with terminally differentiated effector memory CD45RA+ cells excluded. The CDR3 loop spans 16 amino acids. CDR1 is SEHNR and CDR2 is FQNEAQ in the germline V gene (reference sequence). The V and J ends lost 5 bases and 0 bases respectively, with 13 bases between them. The clonotype originates from a man between 18 and 29 years old in good health. Sequencing was carried out using naive CD8+ T cells sorted from blood. This chain joins TRBV7-9 and TRBJ2-2, with D unclear. The CDR3 DNA is TGTGCCAGCAGCGGCTGGGGTGGACCGAACACCGGGGAGCTGTTTTTT. Encoded protein: CASSGWGGPNTGELFF.